The 18 T cell receptor beta chains listed next were all sequenced from one sample in a study of blood T cell repertoires in COVID-19. TCRdb's table, derived via immunoSEQ multiplex PCR, lists solely in-frame clones and lacks some. The data contain approximately 230,000 clones, 83% of them seen just once; the ten biggest clones take up roughly 5.8%. Source material: peripheral blood. The receptors were gathered from an elderly man with acute or convalescent COVID-19.

The chain carries TRBV5-1 and TRBJ2-3, with D possibly matching TRBD2 (5 bases). The V gene's germline CDR1 is SGHRS and CDR2 YFSETQ. V dropped 7 bases and J dropped 6 bases, with 18 bases sitting between them. The CDR3 totals 14 residues. The CDR3 spells CASGRRVGKDTQYF. The CDR3 region has the DNA TGCGCCAGCGGAAGGCGGGTCGGTAAGGATACGCAGTATTTT.

The chain carries TRBV2 and TRBJ2-1; 10 bases are a match to TRBD2. Germline V gene data show CDR1 as SNHLY and CDR2 as FYNNEI. V shed 4 bases and J 7 bases; nucleotides not matched to a gene: 7. The CDR3 loop spans 15 amino acids. CDR3 in amino acids: CASSATSGWGNEQFF. The CDR3 nucleotides read TGTGCCAGCAGTGCGACTAGCGGGTGGGGTAATGAGCAGTTCTTC.

The chain joins TRBV9 to TRBJ2-3; 7 bases map to TRBD2. The CDR3 runs to 15 residues. Germline V CDR1 and CDR2: SGDLS, YYNGEE. Trimming removed 2 bases from V and 2 bases from J; junction bases left unmatched: 5. CDR3 nucleotide sequence: TGTGCCAGCAGCGTGTCTAGCGGAGACACAGATACGCAGTATTTT. It is translated as CASSVSSGDTDTQYF.

The chain couples TRBV4-1 to TRBJ2-7, with a possible D match to TRBD2 (5 bases). The CDR3 loop spans 15 amino acids. Trimming stripped 4 bases from V and 2 bases from J, with 15 bases between. Germline values: CDR1 MGHRA, CDR2 YSYEKL. The CDR3, as DNA: TGCGCCAGCAGCCTCCGGACGGGAACCGCCTACGAGCAGTACTTC. This gives the protein CASSLRTGTAYEQYF.

To note about this clone: A read error may account for a junction end that differs from germline. The J gene is TRBJ1-1, the V gene TRBV5-1; TRBD1 agrees at 9 bases. Per the germline V gene, CDR1 is SGHRS and CDR2 is YFSETQ. The CDR3 has 15 residues. CDR3 sequence (DNA): TGCGCCAGCAGCAACGGACAGGGGCTGAATACTGAAGCTTTCTTT. Translated: CASSNGQGLNTEAFF.

This clone showed up just once. This sequence joins TRBV5-1 and TRBJ2-7; 10 nucleotides agree with TRBD1. The CDR3 is 18 residues long. With 0 bases clipped from V and 7 bases from J, the junction kept 16 bases outside the gene matches. The germline gives CDR1 SGHRS, CDR2 YFSETQ. CDR3 sequence: CASSLGQRGETGGGEQYF. The CDR3 DNA is TGCGCCAGCAGCTTGGGGCAAAGAGGAGAGACAGGGGGCGGTGAGCAGTACTTC.

This chain uses TRBV28 with TRBJ2-1, with no clear D. The germline V gene has CDR1 MDHEN and CDR2 SYDVKM. CDR3 size: 10 residues. V gave up 4 bases and J gave up 7 bases, with 2 bases separating them. Written as DNA, the CDR3 is TGTGCCAGCAGTTCGAATGAGCAGTTCTTC. It specifies CASSSNEQFF. The entire variable domain, with the rest obtained from reference TRBV28 and TRBJ2-1, is as follows: DVKVTQSSRYLVKRTGEKVFLECVQDMDHENMFWYRQDPGLGLRLIYFSYDVKMKEKGDIPEGYSVSREKKERFSLILESASTNQTSMYLCASSSNEQFFGPGTRLTVL.

The gene calls are TRBV18 and TRBJ2-3, with D possibly TRBD1 on 6 matching bases. CDR1 KGHSH and CDR2 LQKENI come from the germline V gene. CDR3 length: 13 residues. The V end lost 4 bases, the J end lost 6 bases, and 11 bases lay between the germline ends. The CDR3 region is CASSLTTGDTQYF. CDR3 coding DNA: TGTGCCAGCTCACTCACGACAGGCGATACGCAGTATTTT.

The J gene is TRBJ2-3, the V gene TRBV5-1; D perhaps matches TRBD2 (7 bases). Germline V lookup: CDR1 SGHRS, CDR2 YFSETQ. CDR3 length: 17 amino acids. Trimming took off 2 bases at V and 5 bases at J, with 21 bases between the two ends. As DNA, the CDR3 is TGCGCCAGCAGCTTCTTGGGCTCGGGGGGCCGAGGAGATACGCAGTATTTT. Translated: CASSFLGSGGRGDTQYF.

The chain has TRBV5-1 and TRBJ2-4, with D possibly matching TRBD2 (5 bases). Germline V CDR1 and CDR2: SGHRS, YFSETQ. Trimming shortened V by 0 bases and J by 4 bases, and 11 bases separated the two germline ends. The CDR3 is made up of 15 amino acids. The CDR3: CASSLDLSGKNIQYF. CDR3 DNA: TGCGCCAGCAGCTTGGACCTCAGCGGTAAAAACATTCAGTACTTC.

V gene TRBV19 combines with J gene TRBJ2-1; 9 positions agree with TRBD1. The CDR3 has 15 amino acids. The germline CDR1 and CDR2 sequences are LNHDA and SQIVND (reference sequence). V lost 7 bases and J lost 9; bases outside the gene matches: 13. The CDR3 bases are TGTGCCAGTACCCCTGGACAGGGGCCCCGTTTTGAGCAGTTCTTC. Translating it yields CASTPGQGPRFEQFF. Full variable domain (outside the CDR3, taken from reference TRBV19 and TRBJ2-1): DGGITQSPKYLFRKEGQNVTLSCEQNLNHDAMYWYRQDPGQGLRLIYYSQIVNDFQKGDIAEGYSVSREKKESFPLTVTSAQKNPTAFYLCASTPGQGPRFEQFFGPGTRLTVL.

V gene TRBV5-1 combines with J gene TRBJ2-5; 9 bases fit TRBD1. The CDR3 length is 14 residues. Germline V gives CDR1 SGHRS, CDR2 YFSETQ. Trimming at V came to 4 bases and at J to 4 bases, leaving 5 bases not matched to a gene. The CDR3 coding sequence is TGCGCCAGCAGCACGGGACAGGGTCGAGAGACCCAGTACTTC. It is translated as CASSTGQGRETQYF.

The V call is TRBV6-6, the J call TRBJ2-7; TRBD1 matches 8 bases. Unmatched junction bases numbered 15, after V lost 5 bases and J lost 6 bases. The CDR3 is 16 amino acids. Looked up from germline, CDR1 is MNHNY and CDR2 is SVGAGI (reference sequence). The CDR3 sequence is CASSRIRWDRPAEQYF. In DNA form, the CDR3 reads TGTGCCAGCAGTCGAATACGCTGGGACAGGCCAGCCGAGCAGTACTTC.

This clone was counted only a few times. The rearrangement uses TRBV5-1 and TRBJ2-2; tentatively, D is TRBD1 (6 bases). Germline V gene lookup returns CDR1 SGHRS and CDR2 YFSETQ. The germline V and J ends were trimmed by 3 bases and 6 bases, with 15 bases remaining between them. This CDR3 has 15 amino acids. The CDR3 reads CASSSRAGDPGELFF. In DNA form, the CDR3 reads TGCGCCAGCAGCTCCCGGGCAGGGGATCCCGGGGAGCTGTTTTTT.

The chain links TRBV4-1 to TRBJ2-1; 16 bases match TRBD2. The germline V gene has CDR1 MGHRA and CDR2 YSYEKL. The length of the CDR3 is 16 residues. V shed 2 bases and J 8 bases; nucleotides not matched to a gene: 3. As DNA, the CDR3 is TGCGCCAGCAGCCAACTGGGACTAGCGGGAGGGTATGAGCAGTTCTTC. It yields the protein CASSQLGLAGGYEQFF.

The rearrangement links TRBV10-3 to TRBJ2-1; 10 nucleotides align to TRBD2. The germline V gene has CDR1 ENHRY and CDR2 SYGVKD. The V gene end was trimmed by 5 bases and the J gene end by 4 bases; junction bases not matched to a gene: 2. There are 14 residues in the CDR3. The CDR3 nucleotides are TGTGCCATCAGTCTAGCGGGAGCATACAATGAGCAGTTCTTC. Protein sequence: CAISLAGAYNEQFF.

This sequence joins TRBV6-6 and TRBJ2-7; TRBD1 agrees at 8 bases. The CDR3 contains 14 residues. Germline V gives CDR1 MNHNY, CDR2 SVGAGI (reference sequence). After removal of 2 bases from V and 3 bases from J, the junction contained 3 bases not matched to a gene. In DNA form, the CDR3 reads TGTGCCAGCAGTTACCGGACAGGGAACTACGAGCAGTACTTC. This gives the protein CASSYRTGNYEQYF.

V gene TRBV4-1 combines with J gene TRBJ2-1, with 8 bases aligning to TRBD1. The CDR3 spans 16 residues. The J segment lost 8 bases and the V segment lost 3 bases, leaving 12 bases of the junction unmatched. Germline CDR1 is MGHRA and CDR2 is YSYEKL. CDR3 amino acids: CASSQVGQGISYEQFF. The CDR3 DNA reads TGCGCCAGCAGCCAGGTAGGACAGGGAATATCGTATGAGCAGTTCTTC.